The sequence of this TCR beta chain was determined in a study of CD8 T cells in ankylosing spondylitis. V was clipped by 1 base and J by 3 bases; unmatched bases: 5. The CDR3 spans 15 residues. The germline CDR1 and CDR2 sequences are SGHAT and FQNNGV. TCRdb itself ran the 5' RACE reads through MiXCR, one entry per CDR3 protein. The sample holds over 20,000 distinct CDR3 sequences; about a sixth are singletons and the top ten take 28%. This TCR was sampled from a male donor with ankylosing spondylitis or in good health (not recorded which). Material: blood. The chain combines TRBV11-2 with TRBJ2-5, with 7 bases identical to TRBD2. The CDR3 bases are TGTGCCAGCAGCTTAGTGGGGGGGAAGGAAGAGACCCAGTACTTC. Translating it yields CASSLVGGKEETQYF.